This paragraph covers one TCR beta chain sequence. This entry is derived from a study of T-cell reconstitution after alpha-beta-depleted transplantation in children. CDR1 is SGHDN and CDR2 is FVKESK in the germline V gene. The CDR3 has 17 residues. V was cut by 1 base and J by 2 bases, with 14 bases left in between. Unique molecular identifiers tagged the TCRbeta library. MiXCR was run by TCRdb on the PCR reads, yielding one entry per CDR3 protein. The table shows 490,000 or so distinct CDR3 sequences, with around 12% occurring only once. The chain is built from TRBV14 and TRBJ2-2; D remains unclear. The TCR originated in a human donor who donated a stem cell graft to a child with combined immunodeficiency. Sequenced material: PBMCs from the stem cell graft donor, taken from the stem cell graft. CDR3 loop: CASSQGLASANTGELFF. CDR3 nucleotide sequence: TGTGCCAGCAGCCAAGGTCTGGCCTCCGCAAACACCGGGGAGCTGTTTTTT.